This is a list of T cell receptor beta chains from one sample in a study of technical replicates of blood from several donors. The data were produced by immunoSEQ multiplex PCR, yet TCRdb's version contains in-frame clones alone and is incomplete. This table has 78,000 or so clones, roughly 91% appearing once. The sample comprised T cells isolated from PBMCs. These receptor sequences come from a human donor in good health. Some clones in this sample may be carry-over from other donors' samples. Both conserved end residues are part of each CDR3. A D gene is named only where the DNA matches it firmly. For some rows the clone size is stated as once, few or many, or as a class when expanded; others skip it.

TRBV27	TRBJ2-5	-	-	TGTGCCAGCAGTTTTCTAGCGAGCCAAGAGACCCAGTACTTC	CASSFLASQETQYF
TRBV5-1	TRBJ2-1	TRBD2	-	TGCGCCAGCAGCTTGTGGAGTAGCGGGATTAATGAGCAGTTCTTC	CASSLWSSGINEQFF
TRBV7-8	TRBJ2-1	-	-	TGTGCCAGCAGCTTGGATAAGCAGGACAATGAGCAGTTCTTC	CASSLDKQDNEQFF
TRBV6-1	TRBJ1-1	-	few	TGTGCCAGCAGTGAAATTGGTCGGGGGACTGAAGCTTTCTTT	CASSEIGRGTEAFF
TRBV28	TRBJ2-3	TRBD1	once	TGTGCCAGCAGTTCGGGACAGGGAACAGATACGCAGTATTTT	CASSSGQGTDTQYF
TRBV25-1	TRBJ1-6	-	-	TGTGCCAGCAGTGATTCTCAGGGAAGGGATTCACCCCTCCACTTT	CASSDSQGRDSPLHF
TRBV7-6	TRBJ2-3	TRBD1	-	TGTGCCAGCAGCCAAGGGACAGCAGATACGCAGTATTTT	CASSQGTADTQYF
TRBV6-1	TRBJ2-5	-	-	TGTGCCAGCAGTGAATCGGCGGGGAAAGAGACCCAGTACTTC	CASSESAGKETQYF
TRBV5-1	TRBJ1-4	-	-	TGCGCCAGCAGCCCTGACAGTGCAACTAATGAAAAACTGTTTTTT	CASSPDSATNEKLFF
TRBV7-9	TRBJ2-5	TRBD1	-	TGTGCCAGCAGCTCAACAGGGGGTGAGACCCAGTACTTC	CASSSTGGETQYF
TRBV25-1	TRBJ1-1	-	few	TGTGCCAGCAGTGAGTTAAACGGTCCCGAAGCTTTCTTT	CASSELNGPEAFF
TRBV6-5	TRBJ2-3	-	-	TGTGCCAGCAGTTATCTAGAGTCGGCCACAGATACGCAGTATTTT	CASSYLESATDTQYF
TRBV7-2	TRBJ1-3	-	-	TGTGCCAGCAGCTTAACGCCAGGGCTAAGCTCTGGAAACACCATATATTTT	CASSLTPGLSSGNTIYF
TRBV5-6	TRBJ1-3	-	few	TGTGCCACCGGCGGGGGGGGCTCTGGAAACACCATATATTTT	CATGGGGSGNTIYF
TRBV11-2	TRBJ1-1	-	-	TGTGCCAGCAGCAATAAACAGGCGAACACTGAAGCTTTCTTT	CASSNKQANTEAFF
TRBV7-9	TRBJ2-2	-	-	TGTGCCAGCAGCACAGTCGTTCCGAACACCGGGGAGCTGTTTTTT	CASSTVVPNTGELFF
TRBV11-2	TRBJ1-5	-	-	TGTGCCAGCAGCTTAGGCCCCAGAGGGTTTAGGAGCAATCAGCCCCAGCATTTT	CASSLGPRGFRSNQPQHF
TRBV5-4	TRBJ1-2	-	-	TGTGCCAGCAGCGCGGCAGACCCGGGGGGCTACACCTTC	CASSAADPGGYTF
TRBV7-9	TRBJ2-3	TRBD2	-	TGTGCCAGCAGCTTAAATTTAGCGGGGACAGATACGCAGTATTTT	CASSLNLAGTDTQYF
TRBV6-5	TRBJ1-2	-	-	TGTGCCAGCAGGAGGGAGGGGTCCTCGAATGGCTACACCTTC	CASRREGSSNGYTF
TRBV19	TRBJ2-1	TRBD2	-	TGTGCCAGTAGTACCCCCTTACTAGCGGGGGAATGGAATGAGCAGTTCTTC	CASSTPLLAGEWNEQFF
TRBV2	TRBJ2-7	TRBD2	-	TGTGCCAGCAGTGCTCCTAGCGGGTCCTACGAGCAGTACTTC	CASSAPSGSYEQYF
TRBV6-5	TRBJ1-5	-	-	TGTGCCAGCAGCGCCCGGGATATAAAACAGCCCCAGCATTTT	CASSARDIKQPQHF
TRBV28	TRBJ2-3	TRBD2	-	TGTGCCAGCATTCAGTTGGCGGGGGGGGACTTTAGCACAGATACGCAGTATTTT	CASIQLAGGDFSTDTQYF
TRBV5-1	TRBJ1-1	-	-	TGCGCCAGCAGCTTGGGCGAAGTTGGCACTGAAGCTTTCTTT	CASSLGEVGTEAFF
TRBV25-1	TRBJ2-7	TRBD2	-	TGTGCCAGCAGTGGAGCGGGACTCTACGAGCAGTACTTC	CASSGAGLYEQYF
TRBV29-1	TRBJ1-2	TRBD1	-	TGCAGCGCCCGACCCCGTCAGACGTCGGGACAGACTAACTATGGCTACACCTTC	CSARPRQTSGQTNYGYTF
TRBV4-1	TRBJ2-1	-	-	TGCGCCAGCAGCCAAGATCCTCGGCGGGGATTGAGTGAGCAGTTCTTC	CASSQDPRRGLSEQFF
TRBV5-1	TRBJ2-7	TRBD1	-	TGCGCCAGCAGGGGTACAGGGGGTTTTGTCTACGAGCAGTACTTC	CASRGTGGFVYEQYF
TRBV5-4	TRBJ1-6	TRBD1	-	TGTGCCAGCAGCTTGAGTAGTGGAGGGGGCTCTAATTCACCCCTCCACTTT	CASSLSSGGGSNSPLHF
TRBV5-1	TRBJ1-1	TRBD1	-	TGCGCCGGTAGACAGGGGCAGAACACTGAAGCTTTCTTT	CAGRQGQNTEAFF
TRBV19	TRBJ2-7	-	-	TGTGCCAGTAGTATAACAGGTTCTCCCTACGAGCAGTACTTC	CASSITGSPYEQYF
TRBV19	TRBJ1-1	-	few	TGTGCCAGTAGTATAGGTTACGGGAACATGAACACTGAAGCTTTCTTT	CASSIGYGNMNTEAFF
TRBV7-9	TRBJ2-7	TRBD1	-	TGTGCCAGCAGCTCCCGGGGACAGGCAATAAGCTCCTACGAGCAGTACTTC	CASSSRGQAISSYEQYF
TRBV6-6	TRBJ1-1	-	once	TGTGCCAGCAGTCCCGGAGTCGGACTTGAAGCTTTCTTT	CASSPGVGLEAFF
TRBV19	TRBJ2-7	-	-	TGTGCCAGTAGGTCTCGCACAGCCACCTACGAGCAGTACTTC	CASRSRTATYEQYF
TRBV19	TRBJ1-4	-	-	TGTGCCAGTAGGTCAGGGACTAATGAAAAACTGTTTTTT	CASRSGTNEKLFF
TRBV21-1	TRBJ1-5	-	-	TGTGCCAGCAGCACGCCCGGGAACAAAAGCAATCAGCCCCAGCATTTT	CASSTPGNKSNQPQHF
TRBV21-1	TRBJ2-7	-	-	TGTGCCAGCAGCAAAGACAGGGGGGCCTACGAGCAGTACTTC	CASSKDRGAYEQYF
TRBV9	TRBJ2-1	-	-	TGTGCCAGCAGCGTTTCCGACAGCGAGCAGTTCTTC	CASSVSDSEQFF
TRBV10-1	TRBJ2-5	-	-	TGCGCCAGCAGTGAGTCCCGAGGGAGCGGAGAGACCCAGTACTTC	CASSESRGSGETQYF
TRBV4-1	TRBJ2-7	-	-	TGCGCCAGCAGCCAAGATGCTTGGTCCCTATACGAGCAGTACTTC	CASSQDAWSLYEQYF
TRBV7-9	TRBJ2-7	TRBD2	-	TGTGCCAGCAGCTCCTCCGGGACTAGCGCGGCCTACGAGCAGTACTTC	CASSSSGTSAAYEQYF
TRBV27	TRBJ2-7	TRBD1	-	TGTGCCAGCAGCTTGGACAGGGGACCCTACGAGCAGTACTTC	CASSLDRGPYEQYF
TRBV6-6	TRBJ1-5	-	-	TGTGCCAGCAGATTGACAGCCCTGGGAAATCAGCCCCAGCATTTT	CASRLTALGNQPQHF
TRBV5-1	TRBJ1-5	-	-	TGCGCCAGCAGCTTGGGATACGAAGGGGGCAATCAGCCCCAGCATTTT	CASSLGYEGGNQPQHF
TRBV27	TRBJ2-7	-	-	TGTGCCCGCCGGGACTTCTCCTACGAGCAGTACTTC	CARRDFSYEQYF
TRBV5-6	TRBJ1-5	-	-	TGTGCCAGCAGCTCAATCGGTCAGCCCCAGCATTTT	CASSSIGQPQHF
TRBV28	TRBJ2-2	TRBD1	few	TGTGCCAGCAGTTTATTTCCCGACAGGGGGCGAGACACCGGGGAGCTGTTTTTT	CASSLFPDRGRDTGELFF
TRBV11-2	TRBJ1-2	-	-	TGTGCCAGCCCACCACGGGGGTCTAATGATGGCTACACCTTC	CASPPRGSNDGYTF
TRBV6-1	TRBJ2-5	TRBD2	-	TGTGCCAGCAGGCCCCCGGGGGGGCCTGAGACCCAGTACTTC	CASRPPGGPETQYF
TRBV19	TRBJ2-7	TRBD1	-	TGTGCCAGTAGTATTGGACAGGGAACCTACGAGCAGTACTTC	CASSIGQGTYEQYF
TRBV5-1	TRBJ2-2	TRBD1	-	TGCGCCAGCAGCTTAGACGGACAGGGAAGGTCCGGGGAGCTGTTTTTT	CASSLDGQGRSGELFF
TRBV5-1	TRBJ2-3	TRBD2	-	TGCGCCAGCAGCTCGTTGGGACTAGCGGGGGGCCTAGACACAGATACGCAGTATTTT	CASSSLGLAGGLDTDTQYF
TRBV29-1	TRBJ1-3	-	-	TGCAGCGTTGACACAGGGAACGGAAACACCATATATTTT	CSVDTGNGNTIYF